The T cell receptor (beta chain) described here comes from a study of beta chain features in type 1 diabetes. Points from the study as a whole: Among patients with Type 1 diabetes, TCRB CDR3s were moderately but significantly shorter in every one of the four CD4+ subsets. Type 1 diabetes patients had VDJ junctions that carried fewer insertions and more deletions.

TCRB transcripts that were expressed got sequenced, as all of the isolated RNA had been reverse transcribed. Roughly 3.6 million reads on average were seen across naive, central memory and regulatory T cell samples. The protocol was immunoSEQ multiplex PCR, while the TCRdb copy is restricted to in-frame clones and leaves out a portion. The sample has 120,000 to 150,000 clones; around 7% are singletons. This CDR3 is built from 16 residues. V was clipped by 5 bases and J by 0 bases; unmatched bases: 7. Germline-derived CDR1 and CDR2 are SGHNT and YYREEE (reference sequence). Worth noting for this clone: What it binds is not known.

CD4+ cells of the naive, central memory, regulatory and stem cell-like memory types were sorted via CD45RO/CCR7/CD25/CD127/CD95/CD27. The sequence came from a woman aged 25 to 45 in good health. Sequencing was performed on central memory CD4+ T cells from blood. The gene calls are TRBV5-4 and TRBJ2-2, with 7 bases identical to TRBD2. DNA of the CDR3: TGTGCCAGCAGAAAAAGCGGGACTTCGAACACCGGGGAGCTGTTTTTT. Protein sequence: CASRKSGTSNTGELFF. Full variable domain (outside the CDR3, taken from reference TRBV5-4 and TRBJ2-2): ETGVTQSPTHLIKTRGQQVTLRCSSQSGHNTVSWYQQALGQGPQFIFQYYREEENGRGNFPPRFSGLQFPNYSSELNVNALELDDSALYLCASRKSGTSNTGELFFGEGSRLTVL.